A selection of T cell receptor beta chains follows, all from one sample in a study of blood T cell repertoires in COVID-19. Here immunoSEQ multiplex PCR was the method, and the copy in TCRdb shows in-frame clones only, minus some. This sample has about 300,000 clones, with 80% to 95% found just once. The sequenced sample consisted of peripheral blood. The receptor set was obtained from a woman in her 30s with COVID-19, enrolled during active disease. Both conserved end residues are part of each CDR3. Fields, in order: D gene, J gene, clone size, V gene, CDR3 DNA, CDR3 protein. A D gene is named only where the DNA matches it firmly. Clone size, where shown, is once, few, many, or a class for clones that have expanded.

- TRBJ2-7 once TRBV6-5 TGTGCCAGCAGTTACGGGTCAACAGTTTTTTACGAGCAGTACTTC CASSYGSTVFYEQYF
- TRBJ2-5 - TRBV6-2/TRBV6-3 TGTGCCAGCAGTTACCCCCCCCTTGGACAGTTGCAAGAGACCCAGTACTTC CASSYPPLGQLQETQYF
- TRBJ2-3 once TRBV6-2/TRBV6-3 TGTGCCAGCAGTTACCCCCAGGGGAGCACAGATACGCAGTATTTT CASSYPQGSTDTQYF
TRBD1 TRBJ1-4 - TRBV28 TGTGCCAGCAGTTCGCCGGGACAGTCGCGGGAAAAACTGTTTTTT CASSSPGQSREKLFF
- TRBJ1-5 - TRBV18 TGTGCCAGCTCACCAACGGGGAGGAGCAATCAGCCCCAGCATTTT CASSPTGRSNQPQHF
TRBD2 TRBJ2-5 - TRBV3-1/TRBV3-2 TGTGCCAGCAGCCCCGGGGGGAGCGGGACCCAGTACTTC CASSPGGSGTQYF
- TRBJ2-5 - TRBV6-5 TGTGCCAGCAGTTATGAGGGTACCCGAGAGACCCAGTACTTC CASSYEGTRETQYF
- TRBJ2-1 once TRBV7-2 TGTGCCAGCAGCTTAGCGTCGGTAGCCCCTTACAATGAGCAGTTCTTC CASSLASVAPYNEQFF
TRBD2 TRBJ2-7 - TRBV2 TGTGCCAGCAGGAAGCGGGAGGAAAGGGACGAGCAGTACTTC CASRKREERDEQYF
- TRBJ1-1 - TRBV12-3/TRBV12-4 TGTGCCAGCTTGGCCAGTGAAAACACTGAAGCTTTCTTT CASLASENTEAFF
TRBD2 TRBJ2-3 - TRBV7-2 TGTGCCAGCAGCTTTCTAAAGCGGGGATACACAGATACGCAGTATTTT CASSFLKRGYTDTQYF
- TRBJ2-5 - TRBV10-3 TGTGCCATCAGTGAGGTGGGCCAGGAGACCCAGTACTTC CAISEVGQETQYF
- TRBJ2-5 - TRBV6-5 TGTGCCAGCAGTTACAGGGGTGAGGAGACCCAGTACTTC CASSYRGEETQYF
- TRBJ1-5 once TRBV21-1 TGTGCCAGCAGCTACAATCAGCCCCAGCATTTT CASSYNQPQHF
TRBD1 TRBJ1-3 - TRBV3-1/TRBV3-2 TGTGCCAGCAGCCGCGGACAGGGGGAGGGAAACACCATATATTTT CASSRGQGEGNTIYF
- TRBJ1-4 - TRBV2 TGTGCCAGCAGTTGGGACACCTCAACTAATGAAAAACTGTTTTTT CASSWDTSTNEKLFF
- TRBJ1-5 - TRBV14 TGTGCCAGCAGCCAAGTAACAGACGAAAACAATCAGCCCCAGCATTTT CASSQVTDENNQPQHF
- TRBJ2-1 - TRBV25-1 TGTGCCAGCAGTGTTGAGGGTCCTCTCAATGAGCAGTTCTTC CASSVEGPLNEQFF
- TRBJ1-6 - TRBV9 TGTGCCAGCAGCGTTGCAGGGAGGGATTCACCCCTCCACTTT CASSVAGRDSPLHF
- TRBJ1-1 - TRBV30 TGTGCCTGGAAGGCGGGCAGGGGCGCTGAAGCTTTCTTT CAWKAGRGAEAFF
- TRBJ1-2 - TRBV4-3 TGCGCCAGCAGCCAAGACAATAGCAAAGGAGGCTATGGCTACACCTTC CASSQDNSKGGYGYTF
TRBD1 TRBJ2-7 - TRBV12-5 TGTGCTAGTGGTCCACAGGGGATCTACGAGCAGTACTTC CASGPQGIYEQYF
TRBD1 TRBJ2-7 - TRBV28 TGTGCCAGCAGCCCTGTGACAGGGGTTAAAGAGGTGGTGCAGTACTTC CASSPVTGVKEVVQYF
- TRBJ1-2 - TRBV7-9 TGTGCCAGCAGCTCGATAGTACAGGGTTCCATGGGCTACACCTTC CASSSIVQGSMGYTF
- TRBJ2-1 - TRBV5-4 TGTGCCAGCAGCTCGTACTACAGGGGGGGGTACAATGAGCAGTTCTTC CASSSYYRGGYNEQFF
TRBD1 TRBJ1-2 - TRBV5-4 TGTGCCAGCAGCCCCGGACAGGGAAGATACTATGGCTACACCTTC CASSPGQGRYYGYTF
- TRBJ1-4 once TRBV4-1 TGCGCCAGCAGCCAAGATAAGGTCGAGCGAGAAAAACTGTTTTTT CASSQDKVEREKLFF
TRBD1 TRBJ2-7 once TRBV19 TGTGCCAGTAGTCTCCAACAGGGGTCCCTATCCGAAGAGCAGTACTTC CASSLQQGSLSEEQYF
TRBD2 TRBJ2-3 - TRBV24-1 TGTGCCACCAGTCTGGCGGGAGGGGATACGCAGTATTTT CATSLAGGDTQYF
- TRBJ1-1 - TRBV7-9 TGTGCCAGCAGCTTATCAGGGGCCACTGAAGCTTTCTTT CASSLSGATEAFF
TRBD2 TRBJ2-1 - TRBV11-2 TGTGCCAGCAGCCTGGGACTAGCGGGAGCTGAGCAGTTCTTC CASSLGLAGAEQFF
- TRBJ1-1 - TRBV29-1 TGCAGCGTTGAGGGTCCGGGGAACACTGAAGCTTTCTTT CSVEGPGNTEAFF
TRBD2 TRBJ2-7 - TRBV27 TGTGCCAGCAGTTCCCCCCTAGCGGGAGGGCCATCCGAGCAGTACTTC CASSSPLAGGPSEQYF
TRBD1 TRBJ2-1 - TRBV25-1 TGTGCCAGCAGTGAGGACAGGGCCTACAATGAGCAGTTCTTC CASSEDRAYNEQFF
- TRBJ2-7 - TRBV28 TGTGCCAGCAGTCTGGGGGGACTTACACTCTACGAGCAGTACTTC CASSLGGLTLYEQYF
- TRBJ1-1 - TRBV10-2 TGCGCCAGCAGTGAGTATAGGGGGTCAACGGGGGGACCTTTCTTT CASSEYRGSTGGPFF
- TRBJ2-1 - TRBV2 TGTGCCGGTAGAGGTTACAATGAGCAGTTCTTC CAGRGYNEQFF
- TRBJ2-7 once TRBV11-2 TGTGCCAGCAGCTTAGATCGTCCAGACATCTACGAGCAGTACTTC CASSLDRPDIYEQYF
TRBD1 TRBJ2-7 once TRBV6-5 TGTGCCAGCAGTTACTCGGGACAGCTATACGAGCAGTACTTC CASSYSGQLYEQYF
TRBD2 TRBJ2-5 - TRBV5-4 TGTGCCAGCAGCAGGCTAGCGGGAGAATCAGAGACCCAGTACTTC CASSRLAGESETQYF
TRBD1 TRBJ2-1 - TRBV10-2 TGCGCCAGCAGAGGGACAGGGTCGTGGAATGAGCAGTTCTTC CASRGTGSWNEQFF
TRBD1 TRBJ1-1 - TRBV5-4 TGTGCCAGCAGCGCACAGGGGGTGAACACTGAAGCTTTCTTT CASSAQGVNTEAFF
- TRBJ2-3 - TRBV25-1 TGTGCCAGCAGTGAAGGGGGCTCCACAGATACGCAGTATTTT CASSEGGSTDTQYF
TRBD1 TRBJ1-5 - TRBV29-1 TGCAGCGTGTCCAGGGGGCGAGGTCAGCCCCAGCATTTT CSVSRGRGQPQHF
TRBD2 TRBJ2-5 once TRBV9 TGTGCCAGCAGCCTTGGACTAGCGGAGCTGGAGACCCAGTACTTC CASSLGLAELETQYF
TRBD1 TRBJ1-1 - TRBV19 TGTGCCAGTAGTATAAGGGCGAACCGGGACAGGGATTCGGCTTTCTTT CASSIRANRDRDSAFF
- TRBJ2-7 - TRBV24-1 TGTGCCACCAGTGACTCAGGGTACACCTACGAGCAGTACTTC CATSDSGYTYEQYF
TRBD2 TRBJ2-5 - TRBV5-1 TGCGCCAGCAGCTTGGCACGGGGAGGGTACCAAGAGACCCAGTACTTC CASSLARGGYQETQYF
TRBD2 TRBJ2-3 - TRBV6-1 TGTGCCAGCAGTGGGGGGGTAGCGGGATCGGGTGATACGCAGTATTTT CASSGGVAGSGDTQYF
TRBD1 TRBJ2-7 - TRBV7-9 TGTGCCAGCAGCTTAGTCGGGACAGGGGTCGACGAGCAGTACTTC CASSLVGTGVDEQYF
TRBD1 TRBJ2-3 - TRBV28 TGTGCCAGCAGTTTCAACAGGGGAAGAGGGCAGTATTTT CASSFNRGRGQYF
- TRBJ2-3 once TRBV5-5 TGTGCCAGCAGCTTGAATGTTGGGAGTTGGGATACGCAGTATTTT CASSLNVGSWDTQYF
TRBD2 TRBJ2-1 - TRBV10-1 TGCGCCAGCAGTTCGTCTAGCGGGAGCAATGAGCAGTTCTTC CASSSSSGSNEQFF
- TRBJ2-7 - TRBV2 TGTGCCAGCGTTTATGGACACCGAGGGGGGGACGAGCAGTACTTC CASVYGHRGGDEQYF